This TCR beta chain was profiled in a study of post-analysis software for immune sequencing data. V was clipped by 5 bases and J by 5 bases, with 9 bases between them. The germline gives CDR1 MDHEN, CDR2 SYDVKM. This CDR3 has 12 residues. Unique-molecular-identifier-tagged TCR beta cDNA libraries were used. Hundreds of thousands of cDNA molecules came from around 1 to 9.1 million T cells. TCRdb processed the PCR reads anew with MiXCR; each CDR3 protein has one entry. The sample consists of 650,000 to 900,000 distinct CDR3 sequences, around 42% of them appearing once. This clonotype showed up just a few times. What it recognizes is unknown. Points from the study as a whole: Multiple sclerosis was associated with a significant reduction in normalized Chao1 diversity relative to controls. Included in a set of a few TRBV segments more frequent in patients than controls were TRBV5-6, TRBV5-1 and TRBV20-1.

Input material: blood. The chain carries TRBV28 and TRBJ2-5; D possibly corresponds to TRBD1 (5 bases). The TCR originated in a girl aged 5 to 17 with multiple sclerosis. This CDR3 is CASSPWGETQYF. For the CDR3, the DNA is TGTGCCAGCAGTCCATGGGGCGAGACCCAGTACTTC.